This entry is about one T cell receptor beta chain. The sample belongs to a study of T cell responses to AZD1222 COVID-19 vaccine. From germline, CDR1 is SGDLS and CDR2 YYNGEE. The CDR3 covers 15 residues. The V and J ends lost 2 bases and 6 bases respectively, with 18 bases between them. The protocol was immunoSEQ multiplex PCR, while the TCRdb copy is restricted to in-frame clones and leaves out a portion. This table holds some 140,000 clones, 89% found once. The source material was peripheral blood, sampled 28 days after the second AZD1222 dose. The V gene is TRBV9, the J gene TRBJ2-7, with D perhaps being TRBD1 or TRBD2 (5 bases each). This receptor was obtained from an adult who received the AZD1222 COVID-19 vaccine. The DNA of the CDR3 is TGTGCCAGCAGCGTTTTCGGGGCTAGTGGAAGCGAGCAGTACTTC. Its translation is CASSVFGASGSEQYF. Together with reference TRBV9 and TRBJ2-7, the CDR3 gives the full variable domain: DSGVTQTPKHLITATGQRVTLRCSPRSGDLSVYWYQQSLDQGLQFLIQYYNGEERAKGNILERFSAQQFPDLHSELNLSSLELGDSALYFCASSVFGASGSEQYFGPGTRLTVT.